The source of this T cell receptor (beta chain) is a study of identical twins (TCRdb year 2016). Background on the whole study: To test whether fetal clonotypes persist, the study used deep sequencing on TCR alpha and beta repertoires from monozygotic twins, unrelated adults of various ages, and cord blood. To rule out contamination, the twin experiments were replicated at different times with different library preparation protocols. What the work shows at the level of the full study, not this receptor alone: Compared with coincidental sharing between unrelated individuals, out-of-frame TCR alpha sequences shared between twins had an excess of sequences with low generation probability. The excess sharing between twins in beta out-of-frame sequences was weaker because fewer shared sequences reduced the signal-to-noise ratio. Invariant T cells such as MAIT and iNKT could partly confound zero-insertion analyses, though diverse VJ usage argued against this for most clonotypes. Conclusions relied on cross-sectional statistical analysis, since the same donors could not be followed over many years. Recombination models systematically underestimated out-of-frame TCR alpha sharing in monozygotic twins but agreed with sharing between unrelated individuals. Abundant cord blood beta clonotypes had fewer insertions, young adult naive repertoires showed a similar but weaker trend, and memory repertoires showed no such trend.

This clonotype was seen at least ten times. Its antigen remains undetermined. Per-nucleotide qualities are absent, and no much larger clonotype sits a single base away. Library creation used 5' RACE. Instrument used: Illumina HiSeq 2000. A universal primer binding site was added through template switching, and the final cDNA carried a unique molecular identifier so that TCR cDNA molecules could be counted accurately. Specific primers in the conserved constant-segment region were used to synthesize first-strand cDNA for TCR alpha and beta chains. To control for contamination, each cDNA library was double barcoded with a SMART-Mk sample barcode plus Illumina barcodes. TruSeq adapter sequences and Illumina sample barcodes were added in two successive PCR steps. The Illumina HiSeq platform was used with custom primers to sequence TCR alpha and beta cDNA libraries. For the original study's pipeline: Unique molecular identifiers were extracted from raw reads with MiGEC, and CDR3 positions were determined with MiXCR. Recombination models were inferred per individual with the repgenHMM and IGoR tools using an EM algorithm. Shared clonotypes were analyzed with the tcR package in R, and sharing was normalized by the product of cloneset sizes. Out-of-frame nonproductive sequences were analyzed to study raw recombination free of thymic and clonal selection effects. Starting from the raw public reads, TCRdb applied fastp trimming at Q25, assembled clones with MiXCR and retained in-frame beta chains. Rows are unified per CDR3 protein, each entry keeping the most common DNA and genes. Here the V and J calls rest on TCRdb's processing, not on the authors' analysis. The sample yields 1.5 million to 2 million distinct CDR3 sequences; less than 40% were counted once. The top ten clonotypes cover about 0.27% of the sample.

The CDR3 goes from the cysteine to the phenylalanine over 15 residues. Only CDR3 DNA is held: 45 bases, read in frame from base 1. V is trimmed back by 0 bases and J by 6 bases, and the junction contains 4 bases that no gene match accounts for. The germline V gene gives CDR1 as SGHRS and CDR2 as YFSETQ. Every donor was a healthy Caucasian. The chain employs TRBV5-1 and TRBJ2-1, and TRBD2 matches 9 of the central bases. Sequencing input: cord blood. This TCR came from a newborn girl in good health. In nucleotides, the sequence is TGCGCCAGCAGCTTGGGACTAGCGGTTACCAATGAGCAGTTCTTC. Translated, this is CASSLGLAVTNEQFF.